These 15 T cell receptor beta chains share one sample of origin, sequenced in a study of beta chain features in type 1 diabetes. As every portion of the isolated RNA was reverse transcribed, the sequencing read expressed TCRB transcripts. Sequencing used immunoSEQ multiplex PCR; TCRdb keeps in-frame clones, though not all of them. The table shows fewer than 250,000 clones, with roughly an eighth occurring only once. Sequencing was done on a sample of naive CD4+ T cells from blood. Receptors originate from a woman between 40 and 55 years old in good health.

The rearrangement links TRBV5-1 to TRBJ2-7, with 10 nucleotides matching TRBD1. The V segment lost 5 bases and the J segment 6 bases; nucleotides outside the gene matches: 8. The CDR3 runs to 14 residues. CDR1 and CDR2 (germline): SGHRS, YFSETQ. This CDR3 is CASRKGQGTGEQYF. The DNA for the CDR3 is TGCGCCAGCAGAAAGGGACAGGGGACCGGCGAGCAGTACTTC.

This clone was seen only a few times. The V and J genes are TRBV2 and TRBJ2-3; a possible D gene is TRBD1 (6 bases). V lost 7 bases and J 2 bases, leaving 13 bases between the germline ends. CDR1 and CDR2 (germline): SNHLY, FYNNEI. The CDR3 totals 14 residues. In DNA form, the CDR3 reads TGTGCCAGCAACGCAGGGGTTTTCACAGATACGCAGTATTTT. As protein: CASNAGVFTDTQYF.

In this sample, this clone turned up a few times. The J gene is TRBJ2-3, the V gene TRBV2, with D hard to call. Germline CDR1 SNHLY, CDR2 FYNNEI. The ends were cut back, 5 bases at V and 0 bases at J, with 9 bases in the middle. The length of the CDR3 is 14 residues. CDR3 sequence reads: CASSTLLSTDTQYF. The DNA for the CDR3 is TGTGCCAGCAGTACTTTACTTAGCACAGATACGCAGTATTTT.

V usage is TRBV5-1 and J usage is TRBJ2-7; tentatively, D is TRBD1 (6 bases). The germline gives CDR1 SGHRS, CDR2 YFSETQ. V was clipped by 3 bases and J by 3 bases, with 13 bases between them. The CDR3 runs to 14 residues. CDR3 in DNA: TGCGCCAGCAGCTCCGAGGGGGACCGCTACGAGCAGTACTTC. This codes for CASSSEGDRYEQYF.

The table lists this clone with a few counts. This chain links TRBV5-8 with TRBJ2-6, with TRBD2 matching over 8 bases. Germline V lookup: CDR1 SGHTS, CDR2 YDEGEE. The CDR3 spans 17 residues. Unmatched junction bases numbered 4, after V lost 0 bases and J lost 2 bases. DNA for the CDR3: TGTGCCAGCAGCTTGGCCGGGAGGGGACCTGGGGCCAACGTCCTGACTTTC. It encodes CASSLAGRGPGANVLTF.

This clone has more than one count but fewer than ten. The chain employs TRBV5-4 and TRBJ2-7; possible D gene TRBD2, 6 bases. The CDR3 has 14 amino acids. The V gene lost 3 bases and the J gene lost 7 bases, with 17 bases spanning the gap. Germline loops: CDR1 SGHNT, CDR2 YYREEE (reference sequence). The CDR3 spells CASSSPAGRREQYF. The CDR3 nucleotides are TGTGCCAGCAGCTCCCCCGCGGGGCGTCGAGAGCAGTACTTC.

The chain joins TRBV6-1 to TRBJ2-5, with D maybe TRBD1 (6 bases). The DNA end favors TRBJ2-7, so the J call may be wrong. The V gene's germline CDR1 is MNHNS and CDR2 SASEGT. The CDR3 length is 12 residues. CDR3 sequence (DNA): TGTGCCAGCACCGGACAGCCCTACGAGCAGTACTTC. Translating it yields CASTGQPYEQYF.

The chain recombines TRBV10-2 with TRBJ1-5, with 9 bases that match TRBD1. Germline assignment: CDR1 WSHSY and CDR2 SAAADI. Losses at the gene ends were 4 bases for V and 7 bases for J; bases not matched to a gene: 5. This CDR3 is built from 14 residues. This CDR3 is CASSGDRALQPQHF. The DNA of the CDR3 is TGCGCCAGCAGTGGGGACAGGGCTTTGCAGCCCCAGCATTTT.

The rearrangement links TRBV7-9 to TRBJ1-5; 11 nucleotides line up with TRBD1. Germline V lookup: CDR1 SEHNR, CDR2 FQNEAQ (reference sequence). V gave up 1 base and J gave up 5 bases; unmatched junction bases: 1. This CDR3 is built from 15 residues. The CDR3 region has the DNA TGTGCCAGCAGCTTAGGGGACAGGGGGGATCAGCCCCAGCATTTT. It codes for CASSLGDRGDQPQHF.

The chain uses TRBV23-1 and TRBJ1-2; maybe TRBD1 (6 bases). TRBV23-1 is assigned to the ORF class and has an uncertain function. The CDR3 runs to 13 residues. Trimming took off 7 bases at V and 8 bases at J, with 17 bases between the two ends. In DNA form, the CDR3 reads TGCGCCAGCACCCAAACAGGGTTGGGCGGCTACACCTTC. Protein: CASTQTGLGGYTF.

This sequence joins TRBV10-2 and TRBJ2-5; 8 bases agree with TRBD1. V lost 3 bases to trimming and J lost 5 bases; unmatched junction nucleotides: 5. CDR1 WSHSY and CDR2 SAAADI come from the germline V gene. This CDR3 has 14 amino acids. CDR3 sequence (DNA): TGCGCCAGCAGTGACAGGGGGCCGCGGGAGACCCAGTACTTC. This encodes CASSDRGPRETQYF.

The rearrangement joins TRBV27 to TRBJ2-1, with 11 bases lining up with TRBD2. V lost 5 bases to trimming and J lost 3 bases; unmatched junction nucleotides: 9. The CDR3 is made up of 17 amino acids. Per the germline V gene, CDR1 is MNHEY and CDR2 is SMNVEV (reference sequence). Written as DNA, the CDR3 is TGTGCCAGCAGTCCGATAACCCTAGCGGGGGGCTACAATGAGCAGTTCTTC. As protein: CASSPITLAGGYNEQFF.

A few counts support this clone. The rearrangement links TRBV2 to TRBJ2-1; D not certain. Germline V CDR1 and CDR2: SNHLY, FYNNEI. The CDR3 is 12 amino acids. Trimming shortened V by 6 bases and J by 4 bases, and 7 bases separated the two germline ends. The CDR3 spells CASSPGYNEQFF. As DNA, the CDR3 is TGTGCCAGCAGCCCCGGGTACAATGAGCAGTTCTTC.

This clone showed up just a few times. V and J are TRBV12-5 and TRBJ2-5; the match to TRBD2 covers 8 bases. J gave up 1 base and V 6 bases, and 10 bases lay outside the gene matches. Germline-derived CDR1 and CDR2 are LGHNT and FRNRAP. This CDR3 is built from 16 residues. Here the CDR3 reads CASGQGARGGQETQYF. The DNA of the CDR3 is TGTGCTAGTGGACAAGGGGCCCGGGGGGGCCAAGAGACCCAGTACTTC. Looking up the rest from reference TRBV12-5 and TRBJ2-5 gives the full variable domain: DARVTQTPRHKVTEMGQEVTMRCQPILGHNTVFWYRQTMMQGLELLAYFRNRAPLDDSGMPKDRFSAEMPDATLATLKIQPSEPRDSAVYFCASGQGARGGQETQYFGPGTRLLVL.

This clone was seen a handful of times. This chain joins TRBV21-1 and TRBJ2-5; the table's TRBD2 call for D was not verified on the DNA. TRBV21-1 is given as a pseudogene. This CDR3 spans 16 amino acids. The CDR3, as DNA: TGTGCCAGCAGCAAAAAAAACGCACTCCCGGGGAAGACCCAGTACTTC. It encodes CASSKKNALPGKTQYF.